This T cell receptor (beta chain) was sequenced during a study of graft-versus-host responses after intestinal transplantation. Generated by immunoSEQ multiplex PCR, the TCRdb table keeps only in-frame clones and is missing some. The table shows around 10,000 clones, with over 90% occurring only once. The sequences come from PBMCs, collected about 70 days after transplant. This TCR came from a human patient who received an intestinal transplant, so some T cells may come from the graft donor.

CDR3 sequence: CASSLEGGDGYTF. CDR3 in DNA: TGTGCCAGCAGCTTAGAGGGGGGAGATGGCTACACCTTC. The chain recombines TRBV7-2 with TRBJ1-2; weak D call: TRBD1 (6 bases). Germline CDR1 SGHTA, CDR2 FQGNSA. V lost 1 base to trimming and J lost 6 bases, with 9 bases between them. The CDR3 totals 13 residues.